The present TCR beta chain was sequenced within a study of cytomegalovirus exposure and HLA in healthy donors. Overall study: In a later analysis, it was reported that the 110 or so validation repertoires had been produced on the same platform as the 500 to 750 repertoires belonging to the first cohort.

Produced via immunoSEQ multiplex PCR; TCRdb's table is partial and in-frame only. The sample holds about 250,000 clones, about 90% seen once. J was trimmed by 3 bases and V by 6 bases; bases with no gene match: 1. The CDR3 extends over 13 amino acids. Germline CDR1 reads SNHLY; CDR2 reads FYNNEI. The chain combines TRBV2 with TRBJ2-7, with 11 bases identical to TRBD1. Sequencing was done on a sample of PBMCs. This receptor was taken from a young man in good health and CMV-seropositive. CDR3 DNA: TGTGCCAGCAGGGGGACAGGGGGCTACGAGCAGTACTTC. It codes for CASRGTGGYEQYF.